This T cell receptor beta chain was recovered during a study of T cells in Graves' hyperthyroidism and ophthalmopathy (dated by TCRdb to between 2018 and 2021). The study in broad terms: TCR V-J signatures able to tell the groups apart were searched for in a discovery cohort of some 97 patients, of whom fewer than 45 had Graves' ophthalmopathy and 55 to 60 had stable Graves' hyperthyroidism. Prospective prediction of ophthalmopathy was tested in an independent validation cohort of fewer than 20 hyperthyroidism patients and around 16 patients who later progressed to ophthalmopathy. The 95 to 100 discovery patients were divided at random into training and test sets in a 7:3 ratio. In more than five Graves' hyperthyroidism patients, the study also compared T-cell repertoires from thyroid tissue with T-cell repertoires from blood. Once sampling was done, hyperthyroidism patients were given methimazole at a starting dose of 30 mg daily, whereas ophthalmopathy patients were given high-dose intravenous methylprednisolone. The paper reports TCR Vbeta CDR3 sequencing of about 140 peripheral blood samples: some 41 ophthalmopathy, approximately 74 hyperthyroidism and approximately 17 progressor patients.

Patients with uncontrolled infections, other autoimmune diseases, pregnancy or lactation were excluded. Diagnoses relied on clinical symptoms, serum thyroxine and TRAb, thyroid ultrasound and orbital computed tomography. Total RNA was extracted using Trizol reagent, and RNA quality was assessed on an Agilent 2100 Bioanalyzer. What the study reported, not specific to this receptor: In validation, the model predicted progression to ophthalmopathy with 65% to 71% sensitivity and about 73% specificity, a median of approximately 6.7 months before onset. Blood samples also contained most of the expanded thyroid clonotypes (frequency above 0.001), which suggests that blood repertoires may reflect thyroid immune responses. No statistical method was used to fix the sample size in advance, and group allocation was not hidden from the investigators. A model built on a 13 V-J signature distinguished ophthalmopathy from stable hyperthyroidism, reaching about 88% sensitivity and around 82% specificity in cross-validation and 80%/75% in testing.

Amplification of TCR beta CDR3 regions was carried out from RNA transcripts. For the first round of RT-PCR on the TCR CDR3, the HTBI primer set was used together with the Qiagen OneStep RT-PCR kit. Libraries were constructed in a second round of multiplex PCR, after which size selection and purification were carried out. Libraries were sequenced paired-end with 100 bp reads on an Illumina HiSeq2000. Regarding the original processing steps: SOAPnuke was used to process the raw data, throwing out any read that contained adapters or uncalled bases, had a mean Phred below 15, or lacked an exact constant-primer or identifier match. High-quality paired reads were merged with COPE v1.2.5, and unique nucleotide sequences were defined as clonotypes. MiTCR v1.1 was used to align the clonotypes against IMGT TRBV, TRBD and TRBJ reference segments. Analysis was restricted to V-J combinations with a frequency above 0.0001, which covered over 98% of repertoires. A TCS score was defined as the ratio between F50 (clonal expansion) and ExV (chaos), using BLOSUM62-based TCRdist between CDR3 peptides within each V-J. Welch's t-statistics and random forest reduced some 510 V-J features to 10 to 15, which were used in a naive Bayes classifier (R e1071). The Morisita-Horn index was used to measure how similar the thyroid and blood repertoires were. TCRdb reanalyzed the raw reads on its own, using fastp at Q25 for trimming and MiXCR for clone calling, and kept in-frame beta chains. Each CDR3 protein appears once, grouped with its most common genes and DNA. What appears here as the V and J calls and clone size reflects TCRdb's work, not the paper's. The sample data list over 650,000 distinct CDR3 sequences, and 45% of these were observed just once. The ten largest clones add up to under 8% of the sample.

CDR1 and CDR2 were assigned from the germline V gene as SGDLS and YYNGEE. Trimming at the junction amounts to 5 bases on V and 1 base on J, and the germline ends lie 12 bases apart. From cysteine to phenylalanine, the CDR3 is 15 amino acids long. The CDR3 DNA has 45 bases and is translated from base 1. This clonotype was observed a few times. Its antigen is not yet known. Base qualities are not at hand, and no much larger clone is one base apart. The sample comprised peripheral blood or thyroid tissue (not recorded which). The TCR originated in an adult man with Graves' disease, either hyperthyroidism or ophthalmopathy (not recorded which). Rearrangement joined TRBV9 to TRBJ2-2, with no reliable assignment of the D segment. The DNA reads as follows: TGTGCCAGCAGTGATCCCAGGAAGAACACCGGGGAGCTGTTTTTT. This is translated as CASSDPRKNTGELFF.